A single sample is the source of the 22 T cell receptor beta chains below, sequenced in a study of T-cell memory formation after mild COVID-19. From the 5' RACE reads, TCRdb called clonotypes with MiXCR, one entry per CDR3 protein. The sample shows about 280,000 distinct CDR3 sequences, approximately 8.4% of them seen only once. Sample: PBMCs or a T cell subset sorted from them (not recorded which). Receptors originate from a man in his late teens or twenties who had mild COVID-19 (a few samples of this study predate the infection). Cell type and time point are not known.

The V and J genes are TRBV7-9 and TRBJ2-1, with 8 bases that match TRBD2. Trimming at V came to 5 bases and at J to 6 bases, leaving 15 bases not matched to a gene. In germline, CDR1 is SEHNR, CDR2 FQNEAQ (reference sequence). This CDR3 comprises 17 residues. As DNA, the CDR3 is TGTGCCAGCAGCCGACGAACGGCCGGGGGGGCCCCCAATGAGCAGTTCTTC. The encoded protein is CASSRRTAGGAPNEQFF. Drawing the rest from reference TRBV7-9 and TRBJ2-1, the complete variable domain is DTGVSQNPRHKITKRGQNVTFRCDPISEHNRLYWYRQTLGQGPEFLTYFQNEAQLEKSRLLSDRFSAERPKGSFSTLEIQRTEQGDSAMYLCASSRRTAGGAPNEQFFGPGTRLTVL.

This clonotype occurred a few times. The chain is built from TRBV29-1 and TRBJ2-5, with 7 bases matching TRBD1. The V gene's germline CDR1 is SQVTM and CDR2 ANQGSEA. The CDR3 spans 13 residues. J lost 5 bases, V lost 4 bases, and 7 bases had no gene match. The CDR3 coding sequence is TGCAGCGTTGCACAGGGGATGCGGGAGACCCAGTACTTC. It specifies CSVAQGMRETQYF.

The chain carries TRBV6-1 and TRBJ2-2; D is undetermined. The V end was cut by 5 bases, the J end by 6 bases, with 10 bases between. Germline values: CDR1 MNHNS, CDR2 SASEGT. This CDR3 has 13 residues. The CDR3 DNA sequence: TGTGCCAGCAGTCTTCGCCGGGCCGGGGAGCTGTTTTTT. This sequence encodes CASSLRRAGELFF.

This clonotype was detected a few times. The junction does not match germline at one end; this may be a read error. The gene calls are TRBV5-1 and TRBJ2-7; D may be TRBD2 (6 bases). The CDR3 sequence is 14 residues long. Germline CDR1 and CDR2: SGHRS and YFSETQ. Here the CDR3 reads CASSLAGLQYGQYF. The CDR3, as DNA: TGCGCCAGCAGCTTGGCGGGACTGCAGTACGGGCAGTACTTC.

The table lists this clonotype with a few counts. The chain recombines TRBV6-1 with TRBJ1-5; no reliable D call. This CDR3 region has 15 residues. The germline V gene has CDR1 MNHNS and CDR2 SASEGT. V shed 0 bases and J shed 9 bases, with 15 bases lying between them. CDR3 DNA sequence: TGTGCCAGCAGTGAAGCGGAGGGTCTCGGGCGGCCCCAGCATTTT. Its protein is CASSEAEGLGRPQHF.

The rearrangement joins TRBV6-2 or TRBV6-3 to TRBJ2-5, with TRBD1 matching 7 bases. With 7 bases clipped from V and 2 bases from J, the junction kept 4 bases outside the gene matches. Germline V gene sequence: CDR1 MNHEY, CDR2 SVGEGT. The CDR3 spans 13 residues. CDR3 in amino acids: CASKRQGQETQYF. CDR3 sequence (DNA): TGTGCCAGCAAAAGACAGGGTCAAGAGACCCAGTACTTC.

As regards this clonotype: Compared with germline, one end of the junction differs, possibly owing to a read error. CDR3 in amino acids: CASSYPTGLNFGYTF. DNA of the CDR3: TGTGCCAGCAGTTACCCGACAGGCCTTAACTTTGGCTACACCTTC. The chain joins TRBV6-2 or TRBV6-3 to TRBJ1-2; TRBD1 is a possible D gene (6 bases). The CDR3 runs 15 residues. CDR1 and CDR2 from the germline V gene are MNHEY and SVGEGT.

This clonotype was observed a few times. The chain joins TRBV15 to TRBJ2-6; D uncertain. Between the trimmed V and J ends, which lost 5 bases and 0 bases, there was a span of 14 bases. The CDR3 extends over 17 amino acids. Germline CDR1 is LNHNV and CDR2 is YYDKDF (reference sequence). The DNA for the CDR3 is TGTGCCACCAGCGGCCGGGTCCGCGTCTCTGGGGCCAACGTCCTGACTTTC. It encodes CATSGRVRVSGANVLTF.

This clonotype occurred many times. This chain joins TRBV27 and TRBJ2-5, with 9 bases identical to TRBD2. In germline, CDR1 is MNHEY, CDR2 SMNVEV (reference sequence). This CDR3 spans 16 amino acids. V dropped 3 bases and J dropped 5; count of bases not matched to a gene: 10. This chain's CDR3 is CASSLASAGGLETQYF. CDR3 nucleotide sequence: TGTGCCAGCAGTTTGGCCTCGGCGGGGGGGCTGGAGACCCAGTACTTC.

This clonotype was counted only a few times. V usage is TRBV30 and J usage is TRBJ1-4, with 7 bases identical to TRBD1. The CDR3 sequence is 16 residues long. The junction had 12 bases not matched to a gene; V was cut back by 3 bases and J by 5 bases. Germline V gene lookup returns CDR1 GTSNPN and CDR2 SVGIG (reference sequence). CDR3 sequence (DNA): TGTGCCTGGAGCCCCGGGACAGCCTCCGGAAATGAAAAACTGTTTTTT. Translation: CAWSPGTASGNEKLFF.

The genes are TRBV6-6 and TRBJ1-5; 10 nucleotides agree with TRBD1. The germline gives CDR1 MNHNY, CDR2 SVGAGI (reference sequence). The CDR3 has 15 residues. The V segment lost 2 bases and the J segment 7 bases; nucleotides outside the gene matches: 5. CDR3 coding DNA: TGTGCCAGCAGTTACATCGGGACAGGGGAGCAGCCCCAGCATTTT. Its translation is CASSYIGTGEQPQHF.

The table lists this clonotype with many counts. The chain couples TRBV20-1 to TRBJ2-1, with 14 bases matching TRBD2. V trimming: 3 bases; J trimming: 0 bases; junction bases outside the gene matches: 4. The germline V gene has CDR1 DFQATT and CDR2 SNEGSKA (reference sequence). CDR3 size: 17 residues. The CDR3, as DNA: TGCAGTGCTAGTGGACTAGCGGGGGGCACCTCCTACAATGAGCAGTTCTTC. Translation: CSASGLAGGTSYNEQFF.

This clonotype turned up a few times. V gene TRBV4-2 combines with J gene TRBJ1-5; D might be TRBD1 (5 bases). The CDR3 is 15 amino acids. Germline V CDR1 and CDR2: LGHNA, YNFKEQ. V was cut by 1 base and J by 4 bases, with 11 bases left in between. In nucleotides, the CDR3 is TGTGCCAGCAGCCAAGTGGGCAGGGTAAATCAGCCCCAGCATTTT. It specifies CASSQVGRVNQPQHF.

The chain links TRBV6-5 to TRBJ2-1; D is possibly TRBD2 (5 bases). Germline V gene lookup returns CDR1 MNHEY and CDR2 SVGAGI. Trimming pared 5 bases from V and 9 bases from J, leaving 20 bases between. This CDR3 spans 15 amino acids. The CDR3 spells CASSIGPYRGSEQFF. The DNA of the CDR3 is TGTGCCAGCAGTATAGGCCCGTATCGAGGGTCTGAGCAGTTCTTC.

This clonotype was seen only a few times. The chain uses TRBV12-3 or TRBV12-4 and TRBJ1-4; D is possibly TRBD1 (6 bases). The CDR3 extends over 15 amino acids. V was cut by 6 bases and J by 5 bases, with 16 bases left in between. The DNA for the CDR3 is TGTGCCAGCAGCAAATCCGGGACACCAAATGAAAAACTGTTTTTT. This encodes CASSKSGTPNEKLFF.

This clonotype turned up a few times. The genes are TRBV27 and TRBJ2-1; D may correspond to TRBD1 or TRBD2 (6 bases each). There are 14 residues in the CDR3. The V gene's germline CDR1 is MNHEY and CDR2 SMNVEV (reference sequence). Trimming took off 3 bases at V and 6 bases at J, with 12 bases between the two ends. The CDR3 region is CASSFQKGGNEQFF. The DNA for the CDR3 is TGTGCCAGCAGTTTTCAAAAGGGGGGCAATGAGCAGTTCTTC.

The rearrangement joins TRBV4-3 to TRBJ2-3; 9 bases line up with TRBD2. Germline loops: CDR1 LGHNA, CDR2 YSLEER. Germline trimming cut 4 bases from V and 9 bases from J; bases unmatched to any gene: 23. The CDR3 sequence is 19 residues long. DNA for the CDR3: TGCGCCAGCAGCCCCAGCGGGGGGCGCTCCAATACGCGAAGGGAGACGCAGTATTTT. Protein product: CASSPSGGRSNTRRETQYF.

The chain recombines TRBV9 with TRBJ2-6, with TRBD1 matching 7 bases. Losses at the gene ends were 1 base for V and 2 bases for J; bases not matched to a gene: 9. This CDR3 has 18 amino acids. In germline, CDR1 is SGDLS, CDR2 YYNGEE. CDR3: CASSVWDSPSAGANVLTF. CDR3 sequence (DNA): TGTGCCAGCAGCGTATGGGACAGCCCCTCTGCTGGGGCCAACGTCCTGACTTTC.

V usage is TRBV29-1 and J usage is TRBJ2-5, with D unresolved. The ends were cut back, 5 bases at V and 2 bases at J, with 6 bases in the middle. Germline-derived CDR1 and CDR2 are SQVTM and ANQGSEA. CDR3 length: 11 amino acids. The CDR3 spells CSVRRQETQYF. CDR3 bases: TGCAGCGTTCGGCGTCAAGAGACCCAGTACTTC. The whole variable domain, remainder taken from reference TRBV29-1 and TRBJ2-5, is SAVISQKPSRDICQRGTSLTIQCQVDSQVTMMFWYRQQPGQSLTLIATANQGSEATYESGFVIDKFPISRPNLTFSTLTVSNMSPEDSSIYLCSVRRQETQYFGPGTRLLVL.

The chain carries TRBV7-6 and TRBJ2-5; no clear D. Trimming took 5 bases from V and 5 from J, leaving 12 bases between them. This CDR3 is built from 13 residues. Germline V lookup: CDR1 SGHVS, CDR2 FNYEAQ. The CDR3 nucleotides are TGTGCCAGCAGCCGTGACTGGGTTGAGACCCAGTACTTC. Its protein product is CASSRDWVETQYF.

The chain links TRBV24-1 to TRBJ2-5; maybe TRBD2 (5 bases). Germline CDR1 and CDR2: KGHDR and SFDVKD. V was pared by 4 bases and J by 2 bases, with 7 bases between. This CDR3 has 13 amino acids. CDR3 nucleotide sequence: TGTGCCACCAGTGAGGGGAGACAAGAGACCCAGTACTTC. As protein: CATSEGRQETQYF.

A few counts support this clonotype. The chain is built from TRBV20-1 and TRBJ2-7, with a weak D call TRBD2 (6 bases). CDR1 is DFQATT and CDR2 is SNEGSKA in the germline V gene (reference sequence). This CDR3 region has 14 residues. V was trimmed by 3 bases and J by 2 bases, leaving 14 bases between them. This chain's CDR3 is CSASGSRETYEQYF. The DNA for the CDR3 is TGCAGTGCTAGTGGGTCCCGGGAGACCTACGAGCAGTACTTC.